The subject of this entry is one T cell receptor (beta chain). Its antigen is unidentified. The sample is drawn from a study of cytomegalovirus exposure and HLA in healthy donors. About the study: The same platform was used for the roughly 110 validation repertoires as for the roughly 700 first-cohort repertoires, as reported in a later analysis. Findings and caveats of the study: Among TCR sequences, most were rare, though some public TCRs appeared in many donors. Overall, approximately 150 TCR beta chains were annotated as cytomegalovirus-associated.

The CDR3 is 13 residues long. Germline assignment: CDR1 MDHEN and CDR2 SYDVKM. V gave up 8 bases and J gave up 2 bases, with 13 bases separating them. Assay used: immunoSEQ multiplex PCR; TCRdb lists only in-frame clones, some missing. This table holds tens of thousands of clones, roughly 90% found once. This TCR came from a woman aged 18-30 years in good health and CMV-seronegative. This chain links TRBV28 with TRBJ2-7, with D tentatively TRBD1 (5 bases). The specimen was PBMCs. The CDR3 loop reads CASANRQTYEQYF. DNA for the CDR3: TGTGCCAGCGCAAACCGACAGACCTACGAGCAGTACTTC. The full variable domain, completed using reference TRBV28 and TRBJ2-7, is DVKVTQSSRYLVKRTGEKVFLECVQDMDHENMFWYRQDPGLGLRLIYFSYDVKMKEKGDIPEGYSVSREKKERFSLILESASTNQTSMYLCASANRQTYEQYFGPGTRLTVT.